The 23 T cell receptor beta chains presented below share a single source sample, sequenced in a study of T cells expressing NK-cell markers. TCRdb reprocessed the 5' RACE reads, keeping one entry per CDR3 protein, no DNA. The sample holds 300,000 to 450,000 distinct CDR3 sequences. The sequenced material came from blood T cells: a sorted CD56 or NKG2C T cell subset, CD4+ or CD8+ T cells, or bulk PBMC T cells (not recorded which). Receptors were obtained from a man aged 18 to 69 in good health.

The V call is TRBV18, the J call TRBJ1-1. Germline V gene lookup returns CDR1 KGHSH and CDR2 LQKENI. The CDR3 is 14 amino acids. The CDR3 reads CASSPGQGITEAFF.

The chain's CDR3 is CASSLARTSGAGELFF. This chain connects TRBV5-1 to TRBJ2-2; absent DNA, TCRdb's TRBD2 call cannot be checked. The CDR3 loop spans 16 amino acids. Germline V lookup: CDR1 SGHRS, CDR2 YFSETQ. Supplemented by reference TRBV5-1 and TRBJ2-2, the full variable domain reads KAGVTQTPRYLIKTRGQQVTLSCSPISGHRSVSWYQQTPGQGLQFLFEYFSETQRNKGNFPGRFSGRQFSNSRSEMNVSTLELGDSALYLCASSLARTSGAGELFFGEGSRLTVL.

The CDR3 region is CASSFTEGITGELFF. This chain connects TRBV7-9 to TRBJ2-2; TCRdb calls TRBD2, which cannot be checked without DNA. This CDR3 contains 15 residues. Germline values: CDR1 SEHNR, CDR2 FQNEAQ (reference sequence).

The rearrangement links TRBV7-9 to TRBJ1-1. The CDR3 consists of 13 residues. Germline CDR1 and CDR2: SEHNR and FQNEAQ (reference sequence). The CDR3: CASSFSLDSEAFF. Based on the CDR3 plus reference TRBV7-9 and TRBJ1-1, the full variable domain is DTGVSQNPRHKITKRGQNVTFRCDPISEHNRLYWYRQTLGQGPEFLTYFQNEAQLEKSRLLSDRFSAERPKGSFSTLEIQRTEQGDSAMYLCASSFSLDSEAFFGQGTRLTVV.

Here the CDR3 reads CASARHGGLQETQYF. This sequence joins TRBV12-3 or TRBV12-4 and TRBJ2-5; TCRdb's D call of TRBD1 is untestable without DNA. The CDR3 is made up of 15 amino acids.

This chain links TRBV15 with TRBJ2-1; TCRdb names TRBD2, which stays unverified in the absence of DNA. The CDR3 contains 18 residues. Germline V gene lookup returns CDR1 LNHNV and CDR2 YYDKDF (reference sequence). CDR3 loop: CATSRGSGASGLNNEQFF.

The chain employs TRBV10-3 and TRBJ1-1; the D call from TCRdb, TRBD1, cannot be confirmed without DNA. The CDR3 extends over 13 amino acids. The germline CDR1 and CDR2 sequences are ENHRY and SYGVKD. The CDR3 reads CAIRGTGGHEAFF.

This chain connects TRBV18 to TRBJ1-2. The CDR3 length is 12 residues. The V gene's germline CDR1 is KGHSH and CDR2 LQKENI. The CDR3 protein is CASSPGTNGYTF.

The J gene is TRBJ2-4, the V gene TRBV12-3 or TRBV12-4; TCRdb picks TRBD2, but there is no DNA to check that call. This CDR3 comprises 17 residues. The chain's CDR3 is CASSPLAGGLAKNIQYF.

This chain links TRBV19 with TRBJ2-1; TCRdb picks TRBD1, but there is no DNA to check that call. This CDR3 region has 17 residues. The V gene's germline CDR1 is LNHDA and CDR2 SQIVND (reference sequence). The chain's CDR3 is CASRPYGWQGARNEQFF.

The chain recombines TRBV5-1 with TRBJ2-3. Germline V gene data show CDR1 as SGHRS and CDR2 as YFSETQ. CDR3 size: 11 residues. This chain's CDR3 is CASSATDTQYF.

The chain links TRBV20-1 to TRBJ1-2. There are 13 residues in the CDR3. Germline CDR1 and CDR2: DFQATT and SNEGSKA (reference sequence). The CDR3 region is CSADLGGGYGYTF.

The V and J genes are TRBV5-1 and TRBJ2-3. The CDR3 is 15 amino acids. Germline V gene data show CDR1 as SGHRS and CDR2 as YFSETQ. CDR3 in amino acids: CASMERGATTDTQYF. Filled out from reference TRBV5-1 and TRBJ2-3, the complete variable domain reads KAGVTQTPRYLIKTRGQQVTLSCSPISGHRSVSWYQQTPGQGLQFLFEYFSETQRNKGNFPGRFSGRQFSNSRSEMNVSTLELGDSALYLCASMERGATTDTQYFGPGTRLTVL.

V gene TRBV20-1 combines with J gene TRBJ2-7; the TCRdb D gene call, TRBD1, has no DNA to confirm it. The CDR3 totals 15 residues. Germline assignment: CDR1 DFQATT and CDR2 SNEGSKA (reference sequence). The CDR3 loop is CSATAARGGFYEQYF.

The rearrangement joins TRBV29-1 to TRBJ1-6. CDR3 size: 14 residues. Germline V lookup: CDR1 SQVTM, CDR2 ANQGSEA. The CDR3 sequence is CSVLTDWENSPLHF.

The V call is TRBV20-1, the J call TRBJ1-5; with no DNA, the TCRdb D assignment of TRBD1 cannot be verified. CDR1 and CDR2 from the germline V gene are DFQATT and SNEGSKA (reference sequence). The CDR3 covers 14 residues. The chain's CDR3 is CSAPLWGFNQPQHF.

V and J are TRBV9 and TRBJ2-5. Germline V gene lookup returns CDR1 SGDLS and CDR2 YYNGEE. The CDR3 is made up of 15 amino acids. The CDR3 sequence is CASSVLAIREETQYF.

The chain links TRBV7-9 to TRBJ2-5; TCRdb outputs TRBD1, but without DNA this stays unchecked. The length of the CDR3 is 16 residues. Germline V gene sequence: CDR1 SEHNR, CDR2 FQNEAQ (reference sequence). CDR3 sequence reads: CASSRSPGQPVETQYF.

The chain recombines TRBV19 with TRBJ2-7; TCRdb lists TRBD1, though no DNA is available to test this call. This CDR3 is 14 amino acids long. Germline V gene lookup returns CDR1 LNHDA and CDR2 SQIVND (reference sequence). CDR3: CASSIGGSTYEQYF.

The V call is TRBV9, the J call TRBJ1-3; TCRdb designates TRBD1, a call that cannot be tested without DNA. CDR1 is SGDLS, CDR2 YYNGEE, per germline. This CDR3 has 14 amino acids. The CDR3 loop is CASSVTGSGNTIYF.

The chain recombines TRBV2 with TRBJ2-2; TCRdb gives TRBD1 as the D gene, but with no DNA this cannot be confirmed. The CDR3 spans 14 residues. Germline CDR1 reads SNHLY; CDR2 reads FYNNEI. CDR3 in amino acids: CASSPGTGRLELFF.

The V and J genes are TRBV29-1 and TRBJ1-2. CDR1 is SQVTM, CDR2 ANQGSEA, per germline. This CDR3 contains 12 residues. The CDR3 reads CSVPARRAGYTF.

The chain combines TRBV6-4 with TRBJ2-2; TCRdb's D call, TRBD1, is unchecked because there is no DNA. The CDR3 runs 14 residues. CDR1 is MRHNA, CDR2 SNTAGT, per germline. CDR3 amino acids: CASRTGGNTGELFF.